The subject of this entry is one T cell receptor beta chain. The CDR3 runs to 13 residues. Germline V gives CDR1 SGHTA, CDR2 FQGNSA. V was pared by 6 bases and J by 3 bases, with 11 bases between. In the authors' workflow: Amplification with reference gene primers provided the estimates of nucleated cell counts. Profiling relied on immunoSEQ multiplex PCR, and the TCRdb table lists in-frame clones only, not all of them. V and J calls and clone size follow that table, whereas D and trimming were derived from the DNA. The sample holds some 150,000 clones; over 60% are singletons and the top ten take approximately 4.5%. These data belong to a study of blood T cell repertoires in COVID-19. Study in general: Researchers got acute and convalescent COVID-19 samples from the United States, Italy and Spain. PBMCs, B-cell-depleted T cells, or T cells were the source of the cDNA or gDNA that made up the material.

This rearrangement joins TRBV7-2 to TRBJ1-1; no clear D. The clonotype originates from a woman older than 75 with active or convalescent COVID-19. The sequenced material came from peripheral blood. CDR3 nucleotides: TGTGCCAGCAGTCGGCGGGAGTACACTGAAGCTTTCTTT. Amino acids: CASSRREYTEAFF.